These 9 T cell receptor beta chains came from one sample sequenced in a study of identical twins. TCRdb re-analysed the 5' RACE reads in MiXCR, keeping a single row per CDR3 protein. The data hold approximately 470,000 distinct CDR3 sequences, with approximately 15% observed a single time. The sample was also linked to a second study, of yellow fever vaccine responses in identical twins.

The sample consisted of CD4+ T cells sorted from blood. Receptors originate from a woman under 30 in good health.

This clonotype was seen a handful of times. The V gene is TRBV2, the J gene TRBJ2-3; D is unclear. This CDR3 is 10 amino acids long. Between the trimmed V and J ends, which lost 6 bases and 6 bases, there was a span of 4 bases. CDR1 and CDR2 (germline): SNHLY, FYNNEI. The CDR3 spells CASRRDTQYF. As DNA, the CDR3 is TGTGCCAGCAGGAGGGATACGCAGTATTTT.

The chain links TRBV27 to TRBJ2-7; the match to TRBD2 covers 10 bases. CDR1 and CDR2 from the germline V gene are MNHEY and SMNVEV (reference sequence). V trimming: 4 bases; J trimming: 5 bases; junction bases outside the gene matches: 11. The CDR3 is made up of 16 amino acids. The CDR3 reads CASSWSGRAILNEQYF. CDR3 bases: TGTGCCAGCAGTTGGAGCGGGAGGGCTATTCTGAACGAGCAGTACTTC.

There are a few counts of this clonotype. V and J are TRBV2 and TRBJ2-3, with D unresolved. The CDR3 has 10 residues. The germline V gene encodes CDR1 SNHLY and CDR2 FYNNEI. V was clipped by 6 bases and J by 9 bases, with 7 bases between them. CDR3 region: CASRARTQYF. The CDR3 DNA is TGTGCCAGCAGAGCCAGAACGCAGTATTTT.

This clonotype appeared a few times. This chain connects TRBV5-1 to TRBJ2-1, with TRBD1 matching 9 bases. The germline V gene has CDR1 SGHRS and CDR2 YFSETQ. V shed 3 bases, J shed 7 bases, and the junction held 8 bases outside the gene matches. CDR3 size: 15 residues. Written as DNA, the CDR3 is TGCGCCAGCAGCTACACCGGGACAGGGTTGAATGAGCAGTTCTTC. Protein sequence: CASSYTGTGLNEQFF.

Only a few counts were recorded for this clonotype. This chain links TRBV11-2 with TRBJ2-2, with 7 bases matching TRBD1. The CDR3 runs to 15 residues. With 7 bases clipped from V and 2 bases from J, the junction kept 7 bases outside the gene matches. Looked up from germline, CDR1 is SGHAT and CDR2 is FQNNGV. The CDR3 nucleotides are TGTGCCAGCACCAGACAGGGAGAAAACACCGGGGAGCTGTTTTTT. This gives the protein CASTRQGENTGELFF. Full variable domain (outside the CDR3, taken from reference TRBV11-2 and TRBJ2-2): EAGVAQSPRYKIIEKRQSVAFWCNPISGHATLYWYQQILGQGPKLLIQFQNNGVVDDSQLPKDRFSAERLKGVDSTLKIQPAKLEDSAVYLCASTRQGENTGELFFGEGSRLTVL.

The table lists this clonotype with a few counts. The rearrangement links TRBV20-1 to TRBJ2-5; 9 nucleotides agree with TRBD2. Germline V gives CDR1 DFQATT, CDR2 SNEGSKA (reference sequence). The CDR3 runs to 13 residues. The V gene end was trimmed by 6 bases and the J gene end by 4 bases; junction bases not matched to a gene: 6. CDR3 loop: CSALSLAGETQYF. For the CDR3, the DNA is TGCAGTGCCCTTTCACTAGCGGGAGAGACCCAGTACTTC.

This clonotype was recorded at least ten times. The chain couples TRBV30 to TRBJ2-3; 7 nucleotides align to TRBD1. V shed 5 bases and J 2 bases; nucleotides not matched to a gene: 7. CDR3 size: 14 residues. Germline CDR1 reads GTSNPN; CDR2 reads SVGIG (reference sequence). CDR3 sequence: CAWGRDSFTDTQYF. CDR3 DNA: TGTGCCTGGGGCAGGGACAGTTTCACAGATACGCAGTATTTT.

The V and J genes are TRBV24-1 and TRBJ2-1; 10 bases agree with TRBD2. V trimming: 3 bases; J trimming: 7 bases; junction bases outside the gene matches: 5. Germline CDR1 KGHDR, CDR2 SFDVKD. This CDR3 comprises 15 residues. The CDR3 is CATSDRGLALNEQFF. The CDR3 nucleotides are TGTGCCACCAGTGATCGGGGACTAGCGTTGAATGAGCAGTTCTTC.

This clonotype was detected only a few times. This chain links TRBV7-2 with TRBJ2-1; 10 bases are a match to TRBD2. Germline CDR1 SGHTA, CDR2 FQGNSA. This CDR3 region has 17 residues. With V trimmed by 3 bases and J by 8 bases, 13 bases remained unmatched. CDR3: CASSFGFRGLADDEQFF. CDR3 nucleotide sequence: TGTGCCAGCAGCTTTGGTTTTAGAGGACTAGCGGATGATGAGCAGTTCTTC.